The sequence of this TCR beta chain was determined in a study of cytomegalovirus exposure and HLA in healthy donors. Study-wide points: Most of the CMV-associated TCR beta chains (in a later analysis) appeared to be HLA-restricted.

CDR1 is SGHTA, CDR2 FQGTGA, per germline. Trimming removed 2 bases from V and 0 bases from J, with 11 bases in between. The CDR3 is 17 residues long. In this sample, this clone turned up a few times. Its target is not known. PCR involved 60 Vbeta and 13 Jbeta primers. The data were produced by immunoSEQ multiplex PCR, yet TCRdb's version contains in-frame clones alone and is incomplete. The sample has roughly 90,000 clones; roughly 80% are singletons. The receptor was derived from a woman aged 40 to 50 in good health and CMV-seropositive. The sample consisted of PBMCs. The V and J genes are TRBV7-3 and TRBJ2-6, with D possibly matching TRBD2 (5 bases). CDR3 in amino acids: CASSLSGISSGANVLTF. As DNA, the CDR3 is TGTGCCAGCAGCTTATCCGGGATCAGCTCTGGGGCCAACGTCCTGACTTTC. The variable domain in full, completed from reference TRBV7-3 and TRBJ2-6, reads GAGVSQTPSNKVTEKGKYVELRCDPISGHTALYWYRQSLGQGPEFLIYFQGTGAADDSGLPNDRFFAVRPEGSVSTLKIQRTERGDSAVYLCASSLSGISSGANVLTFGAGSRLTVL.